The rows below give T cell receptor beta chains drawn from one sample of a study of shared clonotypes between healthy human individuals. Measured with immunoSEQ multiplex PCR; TCRdb has only the in-frame clones, and not every one. The table shows roughly 1,800,000 clones, with approximately 94% occurring only once. The sample comprised naive CD8+ T cells sorted from blood. The receptor source for this set is a man in his late teens or twenties in good health. The CDR3 runs from the conserved cysteine through the conserved F or W. Fields, in order: V gene, J gene, CDR3 protein.

TRBV5-6	TRBJ2-1	CASSLVSSGGWNEQFF
TRBV2	TRBJ2-5	CASSDQGAEQETQYF
TRBV2	TRBJ2-3	CASSDWAPAPTDTQYF
TRBV12-1	TRBJ1-2	CASSGGTSFGYGYTF
TRBV27	TRBJ2-2	CASTPGTANTGELFF
TRBV7-9	TRBJ2-1	CASSLVRGEQFF
TRBV9	TRBJ1-5	CASSVGSTQPQHF
TRBV27	TRBJ2-2	CASSLSISGGPNTGELFF
TRBV7-8	TRBJ1-2	CASSLLTGTFNYGYTF
TRBV29-1	TRBJ1-1	CSVGPGGQTNTEAFF
TRBV5-6	TRBJ1-4	CASSLGGATNEKLFF
TRBV30	TRBJ2-6	CAWSAKGFPSSGANVLTF
TRBV6-1	TRBJ2-2	CASSEWSANTGELFF
TRBV7-9	TRBJ2-7	CASRSGARDEQYF
TRBV2	TRBJ2-6	CASSEDSGYSGANVLTF
TRBV5-5	TRBJ1-1	CASSLDGLNTEAFF
TRBV12-5	TRBJ2-1	CASALVWGGSYNEQFF
TRBV9	TRBJ2-7	CASSPGGGTYEQYF
TRBV30	TRBJ2-6	CAWETGAGANVLTF
TRBV7-9	TRBJ2-7	CASSDYRVVSYEQYF
TRBV6-1	TRBJ2-2	CASSENRGKGGELFF
TRBV2	TRBJ2-2	CASSDYMTGNTGELFF
TRBV7-9	TRBJ2-1	CASSLGVSSYNEQFF
TRBV20-1	TRBJ1-1	CSAGGGNEAFF
TRBV4-1	TRBJ2-1	CASSQDTSGGAGNEQFF
TRBV5-6	TRBJ2-3	CASSFWDSGDNRGDTQYF
TRBV27	TRBJ1-4	CASSPEQPTNEKLFF
TRBV4-3	TRBJ2-7	CASSQAGTGGYEQYF
TRBV5-1	TRBJ2-1	CASIRGNEQFF
TRBV7-9	TRBJ2-7	CASSSDGSLSQQYF
TRBV15	TRBJ2-5	CAVGGPMETQYF
TRBV5-6	TRBJ2-5	CASSPEGLAGGETQYF
TRBV5-4	TRBJ1-2	CASSTDRANYGYTF
TRBV19	TRBJ2-1	CASSIDRGPYNEQFF
TRBV10-3	TRBJ2-2	CAISETADTLTGELFF